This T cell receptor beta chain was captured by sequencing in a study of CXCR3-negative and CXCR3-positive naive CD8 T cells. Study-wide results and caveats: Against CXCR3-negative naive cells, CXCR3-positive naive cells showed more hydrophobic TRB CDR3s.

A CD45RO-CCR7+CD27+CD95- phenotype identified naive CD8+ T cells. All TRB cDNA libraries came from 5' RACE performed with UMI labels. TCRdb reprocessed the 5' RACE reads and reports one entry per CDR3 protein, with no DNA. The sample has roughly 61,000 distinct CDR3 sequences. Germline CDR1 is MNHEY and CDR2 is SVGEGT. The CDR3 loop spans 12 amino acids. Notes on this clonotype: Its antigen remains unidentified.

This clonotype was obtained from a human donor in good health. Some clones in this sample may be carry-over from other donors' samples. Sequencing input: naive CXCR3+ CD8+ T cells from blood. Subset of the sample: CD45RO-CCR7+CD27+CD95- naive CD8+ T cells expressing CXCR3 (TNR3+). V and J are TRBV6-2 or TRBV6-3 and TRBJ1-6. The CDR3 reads CASSYSWIPLHF.